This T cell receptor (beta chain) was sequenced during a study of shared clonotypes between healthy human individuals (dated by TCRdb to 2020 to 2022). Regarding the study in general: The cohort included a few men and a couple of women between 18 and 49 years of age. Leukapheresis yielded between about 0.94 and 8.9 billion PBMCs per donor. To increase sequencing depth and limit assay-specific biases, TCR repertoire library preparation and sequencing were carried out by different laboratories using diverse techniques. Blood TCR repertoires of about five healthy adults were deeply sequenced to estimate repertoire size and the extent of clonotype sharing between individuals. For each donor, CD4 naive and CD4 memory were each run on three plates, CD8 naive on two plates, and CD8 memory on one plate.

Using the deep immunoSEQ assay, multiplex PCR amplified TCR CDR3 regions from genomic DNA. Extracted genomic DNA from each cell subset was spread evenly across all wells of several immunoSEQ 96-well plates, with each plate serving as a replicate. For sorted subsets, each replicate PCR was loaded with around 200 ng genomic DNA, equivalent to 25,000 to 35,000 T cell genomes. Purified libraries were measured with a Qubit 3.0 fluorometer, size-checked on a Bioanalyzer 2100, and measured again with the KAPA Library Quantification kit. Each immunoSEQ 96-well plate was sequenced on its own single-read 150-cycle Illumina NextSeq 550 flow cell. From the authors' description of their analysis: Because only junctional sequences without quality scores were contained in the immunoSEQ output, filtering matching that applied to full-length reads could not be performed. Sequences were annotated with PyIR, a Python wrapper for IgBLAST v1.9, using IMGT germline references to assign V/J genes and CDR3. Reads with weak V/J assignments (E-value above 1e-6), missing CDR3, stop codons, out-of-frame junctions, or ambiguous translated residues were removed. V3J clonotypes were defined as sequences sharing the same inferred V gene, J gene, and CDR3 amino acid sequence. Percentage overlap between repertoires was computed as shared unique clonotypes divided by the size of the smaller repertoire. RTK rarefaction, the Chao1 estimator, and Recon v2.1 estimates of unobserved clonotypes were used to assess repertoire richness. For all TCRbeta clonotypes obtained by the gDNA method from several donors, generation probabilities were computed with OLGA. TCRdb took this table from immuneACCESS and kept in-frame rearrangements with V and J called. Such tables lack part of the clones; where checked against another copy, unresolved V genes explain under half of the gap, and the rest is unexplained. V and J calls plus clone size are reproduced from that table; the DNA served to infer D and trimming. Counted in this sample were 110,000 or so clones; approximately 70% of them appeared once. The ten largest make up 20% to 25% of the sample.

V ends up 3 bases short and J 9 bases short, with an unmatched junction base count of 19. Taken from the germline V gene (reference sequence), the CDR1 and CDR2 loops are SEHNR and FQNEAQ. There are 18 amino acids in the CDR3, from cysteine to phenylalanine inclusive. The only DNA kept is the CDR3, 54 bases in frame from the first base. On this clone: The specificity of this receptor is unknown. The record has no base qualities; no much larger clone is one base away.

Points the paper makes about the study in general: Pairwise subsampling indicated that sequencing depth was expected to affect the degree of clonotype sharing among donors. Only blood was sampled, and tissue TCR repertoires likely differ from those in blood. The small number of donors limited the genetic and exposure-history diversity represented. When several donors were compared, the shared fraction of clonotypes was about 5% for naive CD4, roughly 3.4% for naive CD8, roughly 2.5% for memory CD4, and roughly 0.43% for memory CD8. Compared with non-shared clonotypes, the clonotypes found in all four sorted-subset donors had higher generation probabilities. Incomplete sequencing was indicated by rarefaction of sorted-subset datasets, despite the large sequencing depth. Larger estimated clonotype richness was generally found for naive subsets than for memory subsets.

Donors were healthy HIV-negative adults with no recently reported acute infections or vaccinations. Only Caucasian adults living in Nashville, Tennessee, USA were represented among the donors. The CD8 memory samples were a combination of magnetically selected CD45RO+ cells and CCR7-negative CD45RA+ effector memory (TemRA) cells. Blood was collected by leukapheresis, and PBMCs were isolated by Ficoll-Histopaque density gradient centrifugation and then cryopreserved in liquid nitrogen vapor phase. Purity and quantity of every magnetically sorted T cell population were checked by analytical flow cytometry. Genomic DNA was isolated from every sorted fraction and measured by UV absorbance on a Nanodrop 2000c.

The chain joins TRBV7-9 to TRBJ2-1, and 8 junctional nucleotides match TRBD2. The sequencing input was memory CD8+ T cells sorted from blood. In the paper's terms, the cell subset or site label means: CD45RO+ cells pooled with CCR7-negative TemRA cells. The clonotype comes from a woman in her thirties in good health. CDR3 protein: CASSLVFGTRDIAGEQFF. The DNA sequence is TGTGCCAGCAGCTTGGTTTTTGGGACTAGAGATATTGCGGGTGAGCAGTTCTTC. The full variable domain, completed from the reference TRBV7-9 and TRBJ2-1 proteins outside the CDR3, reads DTGVSQNPRHKITKRGQNVTFRCDPISEHNRLYWYRQTLGQGPEFLTYFQNEAQLEKSRLLSDRFSAERPKGSFSTLEIQRTEQGDSAMYLCASSLVFGTRDIAGEQFFGPGTRLTVL.